The 15 T cell receptor beta chains below all came from one sample that was sequenced in a study of cytomegalovirus exposure and HLA in healthy donors. The PCR ran on 60 Vbeta and 13 Jbeta primers. Assay used: immunoSEQ multiplex PCR; TCRdb lists only in-frame clones, some missing. The sample carries under 130,000 clones, about 77% recorded once. Specimen: PBMCs. Receptors were obtained from a woman between 18 and 29 years old in good health and CMV-seropositive.

This sequence joins TRBV28 and TRBJ2-5; tentatively, D is TRBD2 (6 bases). Germline V CDR1 and CDR2: MDHEN, SYDVKM. V was pared by 3 bases and J by 0 bases, with 14 bases between. CDR3 length: 16 amino acids. The CDR3 sequence is CASSLRGPTYQETQYF. For the CDR3, the DNA is TGTGCCAGCAGTTTGCGGGGCCCCACGTACCAAGAGACCCAGTACTTC.

The rearrangement uses TRBV18 and TRBJ1-2; D is unresolved. Germline V gene sequence: CDR1 KGHSH, CDR2 LQKENI. Trimming left V 0 bases short and J 2 bases short, with 16 bases between. CDR3 length: 17 residues. The CDR3 DNA reads as TGTGCCAGCTCACCACCTCTCAGGCCCCTATCAAACTATGGCTACACCTTC. Translated: CASSPPLRPLSNYGYTF.

This clone was picked up a small number of times. The rearrangement joins TRBV2 to TRBJ2-5; D is unresolved. The CDR3 length is 15 residues. V shed 1 base and J shed 2 bases, with 11 bases lying between them. From germline, CDR1 is SNHLY and CDR2 FYNNEI. Here the CDR3 DNA reads TGTGCCAGCAGTGAAGTTGCAGGCACGCAAGAGACCCAGTACTTC. Translated, it gives CASSEVAGTQETQYF.

This sequence joins TRBV19 and TRBJ1-1; 8 bases agree with TRBD1. Germline V gene data show CDR1 as LNHDA and CDR2 as SQIVND (reference sequence). The CDR3 contains 14 residues. V dropped 4 bases and J dropped 0; count of bases not matched to a gene: 1. The CDR3 DNA follows: TGTGCCAGTAGTAAGGACAGGGTGAACACTGAAGCTTTCTTT. Translating gives CASSKDRVNTEAFF.

The V call is TRBV7-2, the J call TRBJ1-2; 8 bases are shared with TRBD1. The CDR3 is 18 amino acids. Looked up from germline, CDR1 is SGHTA and CDR2 is FQGNSA. The trim removed 5 bases at V and 4 bases at J, leaving 18 bases unmatched. The DNA of the CDR3 is TGTGCCAGCAGCCCTCGACGGGACAGGTATAATGAGGGCTATGGCTACACCTTC. Translated, it gives CASSPRRDRYNEGYGYTF.

The gene calls are TRBV2 and TRBJ2-7, with 7 bases matching TRBD1. This CDR3 region has 15 residues. Germline V gene sequence: CDR1 SNHLY, CDR2 FYNNEI. The V segment lost 6 bases and the J segment 5 bases; nucleotides outside the gene matches: 13. Here the CDR3 DNA reads TGTGCCAGCAGGGAAAGTCCCGGGACAGAAAACGAGCAGTACTTC. Protein product: CASRESPGTENEQYF.

The chain links TRBV19 to TRBJ1-1, with 7 bases aligning to TRBD1. This CDR3 spans 14 amino acids. The J segment lost 1 base and the V segment lost 4 bases, leaving 3 bases of the junction unmatched. The germline CDR1 and CDR2 sequences are LNHDA and SQIVND (reference sequence). CDR3 residues: CASSRTGRNTEAFF. The CDR3 DNA reads as TGTGCCAGTAGTAGGACAGGCAGGAACACTGAAGCTTTCTTT.

The V gene is TRBV9, the J gene TRBJ1-5; D is possibly TRBD1 (6 bases). This CDR3 has 15 residues. Germline loops: CDR1 SGDLS, CDR2 YYNGEE. The V end lost 4 bases, the J end lost 0 bases, and 11 bases lay between the germline ends. The CDR3 here is CASSKGGSSNQPQHF. The CDR3 nucleotides read TGTGCCAGCAGCAAGGGGGGGTCTAGCAATCAGCCCCAGCATTTT.

The V gene is TRBV30, the J gene TRBJ2-6, with a possible D match to TRBD1 (5 bases). Per germline, CDR1 GTSNPN and CDR2 SVGIG (reference sequence). V gave up 4 bases and J gave up 2 bases, with 18 bases separating them. CDR3 length: 17 residues. In DNA, the CDR3 is TGTGCCTGGAAAAGGGCAGGGCTCTCGGCTGGGGCCAACGTCCTGACTTTC. Protein sequence: CAWKRAGLSAGANVLTF.

The V call is TRBV5-1, the J call TRBJ2-7; 9 bases agree with TRBD2. CDR3 length equals 15 residues. Unmatched junction bases numbered 5, after V lost 4 bases and J lost 0 bases. Germline CDR1 and CDR2: SGHRS and YFSETQ. The CDR3 sequence: CASSPTSGSSYEQYF. DNA for the CDR3: TGCGCCAGCAGCCCGACTAGCGGAAGCTCCTACGAGCAGTACTTC.

This sequence joins TRBV5-4 and TRBJ2-7, with TRBD2 matching over 9 bases. V was clipped by 5 bases and J by 2 bases; unmatched bases: 8. Germline V gives CDR1 SGHNT, CDR2 YYREEE (reference sequence). The CDR3 contains 15 residues. The CDR3 here is CASRPSGGLPYEQYF. The CDR3 nucleotides read TGTGCCAGCAGGCCCAGCGGGGGGCTCCCCTACGAGCAGTACTTC.

This chain connects TRBV5-1 to TRBJ2-1, with 10 positions matching TRBD2. From germline, CDR1 is SGHRS and CDR2 YFSETQ. This CDR3 region has 15 residues. After removal of 6 bases from V and 3 bases from J, the junction contained 6 bases not matched to a gene. The CDR3 reads CASTSASGGYNEQFF. As DNA, the CDR3 is TGCGCCAGCACTTCCGCTAGCGGGGGCTACAATGAGCAGTTCTTC.

The chain carries TRBV29-1 and TRBJ2-1, with D possibly matching TRBD1 (6 bases). Germline V gene data show CDR1 as SQVTM and CDR2 as ANQGSEA. CDR3 size: 13 residues. The V end lost 7 bases, the J end lost 6 bases, and 16 bases lay between the germline ends. The CDR3 sequence is CSGGQLGSNEQFF. The DNA for the CDR3 is TGCAGCGGCGGACAGCTTGGGAGCAATGAGCAGTTCTTC.

The V gene is TRBV13, the J gene TRBJ2-5; the match to TRBD1 covers 8 bases. CDR1 and CDR2 from the germline V gene are PRHDT and FYEKMQ (reference sequence). Trimming cost V 2 bases and J 5 bases; bases outside gene matches: 4. The CDR3 consists of 14 residues. The chain's CDR3 is CASSLSYRGETQYF. CDR3 in DNA: TGTGCCAGCAGCTTATCATACAGGGGGGAGACCCAGTACTTC.

V usage is TRBV5-4 and J usage is TRBJ2-5; 10 bases match TRBD2. Per the germline V gene, CDR1 is SGHNT and CDR2 is YYREEE (reference sequence). This CDR3 comprises 17 residues. The J segment lost 4 bases and the V segment lost 4 bases, leaving 13 bases of the junction unmatched. CDR3 in DNA: TGTGCCAGCAGCGTTGCTATAGCGGGAGGCTTTGGAGAGACCCAGTACTTC. This gives the protein CASSVAIAGGFGETQYF.